These 13 T cell receptor beta chains were all obtained from the same sample, sequenced in a study of Graves' ophthalmopathy and Graves' hyperthyroidism. Scientists amplified the TCR beta CDR3 regions from RNA transcripts. The first round was an RT-PCR with HTBI primers, and the second round was a multiplex PCR. Via MiXCR, TCRdb re-called the multiplex PCR reads, giving one row per CDR3 protein. The sample shows about 400,000 distinct CDR3 sequences, about a sixth of them seen only once. Sequenced input: peripheral blood. The receptors derive from a woman younger than 35 with Graves' ophthalmopathy.

This clonotype was seen a handful of times. The chain uses TRBV7-9 and TRBJ2-2, with 9 bases aligning to TRBD1. There are 15 residues in the CDR3. Germline CDR1 reads SEHNR; CDR2 reads FQNEAQ (reference sequence). J was trimmed by 5 bases and V by 6 bases; bases with no gene match: 7. CDR3 amino acids: CASRPQGARTGELFF. The CDR3 DNA reads TGTGCCAGCAGGCCACAGGGGGCGAGAACCGGGGAGCTGTTTTTT.

This clonotype showed up many times. The CDR3 sequence is CASSLSGGGETQYF. CDR3 sequence (DNA): TGTGCCAGCAGTCTCAGCGGGGGCGGGGAGACCCAGTACTTC. V and J are TRBV12-3 or TRBV12-4 and TRBJ2-5; 8 bases align to TRBD2. There are 14 residues in the CDR3. Germline trimming cut 5 bases from V and 5 bases from J; bases unmatched to any gene: 7.

The chain joins TRBV4-3 to TRBJ1-2; TRBD1 might be the D (6 bases). V lost 4 bases and J lost 0, with 15 bases in between. The CDR3 is made up of 16 amino acids. The germline gives CDR1 LGHNA, CDR2 YSLEER. The CDR3 DNA follows: TGCGCCAGCAGCCCTTCTACAGGGCCCGCTAACTATGGCTACACCTTC. This translates into CASSPSTGPANYGYTF.

This clonotype was seen many times. The chain couples TRBV6-5 to TRBJ2-2; D is unresolved. Germline CDR1 and CDR2: MNHEY and SVGAGI. CDR3 size: 12 residues. Trimming cost V 8 bases and J 7 bases, with 11 bases left between them. CDR3 in DNA: TGTGCCAGCGCCCTTATGGACGGGGAGCTGTTTTTT. Its protein product is CASALMDGELFF.

This clonotype was observed at least ten times. The junction and the germline gene differ at one end; a read error may be behind it. The chain uses TRBV7-2 and TRBJ1-2; possibly TRBD1 for D (5 bases). The germline CDR1 and CDR2 sequences are SGHTA and FQGNSA. This CDR3 region has 13 residues. The CDR3 protein is CASSLEGTSLLAF. The DNA of the CDR3 is TGTGCCAGCAGCTTAGAGGGGACTTCCCTCCTGGCCTTC.

This clonotype was detected ten times or more. This chain joins TRBV20-1 and TRBJ1-1; the D gene is possibly TRBD1 (6 bases). V was clipped by 5 bases and J by 0 bases, with 13 bases between them. Germline V CDR1 and CDR2: DFQATT, SNEGSKA (reference sequence). The CDR3 has 14 amino acids. The CDR3 DNA sequence: TGCAGTGCTCCCCTGGGGGCGTTGAACACTGAAGCTTTCTTT. Translating gives CSAPLGALNTEAFF.

This clonotype was observed many times. The V and J genes are TRBV7-2 and TRBJ2-5; D ambiguous. Per the germline V gene, CDR1 is SGHTA and CDR2 is FQGNSA. CDR3 length: 13 residues. V lost 5 bases and J lost 9, with 16 bases in between. CDR3 amino acids: CASSQRHPGSQYF. CDR3 sequence (DNA): TGTGCCAGCAGCCAACGACACCCCGGGTCCCAGTACTTC.

There are a few counts of this clonotype. This sequence joins TRBV6-1 and TRBJ2-7; 9 bases are a match to TRBD2. Germline CDR1 MNHNS, CDR2 SASEGT. This CDR3 has 15 amino acids. V lost 5 bases to trimming and J lost 6 bases; unmatched junction nucleotides: 11. The CDR3 sequence: CASSLSGRRRLEQYF. In DNA form, the CDR3 reads TGTGCCAGCAGTCTGAGCGGGAGGCGACGTCTCGAGCAGTACTTC.

Note on this clonotype: A read error may explain this, as a much larger clone is one base away. CDR3 residues: CASRYVGRLAGRYEQYF. The CDR3 DNA is TGTGCCAGCCGTTACGTCGGTAGACTAGCGGGAAGGTACGAGCAGTACTTC. J is TRBJ2-7 and V is TRBV6-5; 11 bases fit TRBD2. Germline CDR1 reads MNHEY; CDR2 reads SVGAGI. The CDR3 covers 17 residues.

This clonotype was observed many times. This chain joins TRBV5-1 and TRBJ2-3; 8 bases map to TRBD2. The trim removed 4 bases at V and 2 bases at J, leaving 12 bases unmatched. The CDR3 runs to 17 residues. Per germline, CDR1 SGHRS and CDR2 YFSETQ. The CDR3 DNA is TGCGCCAGCAGCATAGCCCTCGGACTAGCCGTCACAGATACGCAGTATTTT. Encoded protein: CASSIALGLAVTDTQYF.

This clonotype was recorded many times. V usage is TRBV30 and J usage is TRBJ2-7; D may be TRBD1 (6 bases). The germline V gene encodes CDR1 GTSNPN and CDR2 SVGIG (reference sequence). Trimming left V 1 base short and J 2 bases short, with 6 bases between. CDR3 length: 12 amino acids. DNA of the CDR3: TGTGCCTGGAGTGGACAGGCCTACGAGCAGTACTTC. Its protein product is CAWSGQAYEQYF.

This clonotype was found many times. The rearrangement joins TRBV6-1 to TRBJ2-7, with TRBD2 identical over 9 bases. The CDR3 has 15 residues. V lost 7 bases, J lost 2 bases, and 9 bases stayed unmatched. Germline V gene sequence: CDR1 MNHNS, CDR2 SASEGT. The CDR3 DNA is TGTGCCAGCACCCCTGGGCCTAGCGGGGCCTACGAGCAGTACTTC. It encodes CASTPGPSGAYEQYF.

This clonotype came up many times. The chain combines TRBV5-1 with TRBJ1-1; D possibly corresponds to TRBD1 (5 bases). CDR3 size: 14 residues. Germline CDR1 is SGHRS and CDR2 is YFSETQ. Trimming left V 4 bases short and J 7 bases short, with 17 bases between. DNA of the CDR3: TGCGCCAGCAGCGCACAGGACCCGGCGATTGAAGCTTTCTTT. Amino acid sequence: CASSAQDPAIEAFF.